This T cell receptor beta chain comes out of a study of blood T cell repertoires in COVID-19. With regard to this clone: At the DNA level, this CDR3 is encoded by other sequences in the same sample as well.

Generated by immunoSEQ multiplex PCR, the TCRdb table keeps only in-frame clones and is missing some. This sample has more than 100,000 clones, with 85% to 90% found just once. Germline loops: CDR1 LGHDT, CDR2 YNNKEL (reference sequence). This CDR3 is 11 amino acids long. With 1 base removed from V and 7 bases from J, the gap between germline ends came to 5 bases. This receptor was identified in a man aged 50-60 years with active COVID-19. Material: peripheral blood. This chain links TRBV3-1 (or the pseudogene TRBV3-2) with TRBJ2-7; no reliable D call. Here the CDR3 DNA reads TGTGCCAGCAGCCAAGGAGGAGAGCAGTACTTC. It yields the protein CASSQGGEQYF.